This T cell receptor beta chain was sequenced during a study of T-cell reconstitution after alpha-beta-depleted transplantation in children. By sample share, this clonotype is medium-sized. Unique molecular identifiers were incorporated during preparation of the TCRbeta library. Each CDR3 protein is one row after TCRdb ran MiXCR on the PCR reads. The sample holds around 25,000 distinct CDR3 sequences, roughly a sixth seen once. The source of this sequence is a male patient aged 2-10 years who had a stem cell transplant for acute lymphoblastic leukemia, so the T cells may come from the graft donor. The source was PBMCs, mostly from graft donor cells, collected 60 days after TCRalphabeta/CD19-depleted stem cell transplant.

CDR3 nucleotides: TGTGCCAGCAGTTTCGGAGGGGCGGGGACCACCTACGAGCAGTACTTC. This encodes CASSFGGAGTTYEQYF. The chain combines TRBV27 with TRBJ2-7, with TRBD2 as a possible D gene (6 bases). The CDR3 has 16 residues. Trimming removed 3 bases from V and 2 bases from J, with 17 bases in between. CDR1 MNHEY and CDR2 SMNVEV come from the germline V gene (reference sequence).